The 24 T cell receptor beta chains below all came from one sample that was sequenced in a study of beta chain features in type 1 diabetes. General observations from the study: All four CD4+ subsets of Type 1 diabetes patients contained TCRB CDR3s that were moderately but significantly shorter.

The investigators reverse transcribed all of the isolated RNA, so they sequenced expressed TCRB transcripts. Libraries were prepared by immunoSEQ multiplex PCR; TCRdb keeps only in-frame clonotypes and omits some of them. The sample holds around 710,000 clones, roughly 12% seen once. Their specific antigens are unknown. The sequencing sample was made of naive CD4+ T cells from blood. The receptor set was obtained from a man aged 30-40 years with type 1 diabetes.

This clone has more than one count but fewer than ten. The CDR3 spells CAISESTSFDEQFF. CDR3 nucleotides: TGTGCCATCAGTGAGTCCACTAGCTTCGATGAGCAGTTCTTC. This chain connects TRBV10-3 to TRBJ2-1, with a possible D match to TRBD2 (6 bases). V shed 0 bases and J shed 8 bases, with 11 bases lying between them. The V gene's germline CDR1 is ENHRY and CDR2 SYGVKD. The CDR3 has 14 residues.

The CDR3 loop is CAISNPAGTVSYEQYF. The CDR3 DNA sequence: TGTGCCATCAGCAATCCTGCCGGGACAGTCTCCTACGAGCAGTACTTC. V gene TRBV10-3 combines with J gene TRBJ2-7, with 7 bases aligning to TRBD1. Losses at the gene ends were 6 bases for V and 0 bases for J; bases not matched to a gene: 11. Germline assignment: CDR1 ENHRY and CDR2 SYGVKD. This CDR3 has 16 amino acids.

The rearrangement uses TRBV5-1 and TRBJ2-7; D uncertain. Germline CDR1 reads SGHRS; CDR2 reads YFSETQ. The CDR3 extends over 13 amino acids. V lost 1 base and J lost 3, with 8 bases in between. The CDR3 sequence: CASSLLQRYEQYF. CDR3 nucleotide sequence: TGCGCCAGCAGCTTGCTCCAGCGCTACGAGCAGTACTTC.

The chain couples TRBV4-3 to TRBJ2-6, with TRBD1 identical over 7 bases. Germline V gene lookup returns CDR1 LGHNA and CDR2 YSLEER. The V and J ends lost 0 bases and 2 bases, in that order; junction bases with no gene match: 7. CDR3 length equals 18 residues. CDR3 region: CASSQEMKGAAGANVLTF. In nucleotides, the CDR3 is TGCGCCAGCAGCCAAGAGATGAAGGGGGCAGCTGGGGCCAACGTCCTGACTTTC.

The chain combines TRBV18 with TRBJ2-7; D is possibly TRBD2 (5 bases). In germline, CDR1 is KGHSH, CDR2 LQKENI. V gave up 5 bases and J gave up 2 bases, with 7 bases separating them. CDR3 length: 12 amino acids. The CDR3 DNA reads as TGTGCCAGCTCATCGGGGACCTACGAGCAGTACTTC. This encodes CASSSGTYEQYF.

The rearrangement links TRBV6-4 to TRBJ2-3; D is undetermined. V dropped 0 bases and J dropped 1 base, with 5 bases sitting between them. The CDR3 extends over 14 amino acids. Germline CDR1 is MRHNA and CDR2 is SNTAGT. The CDR3 DNA sequence: TGTGCCAGCAGTGACTCGGCCGGCACAGATACGCAGTATTTT. Residues: CASSDSAGTDTQYF.

This clone occurred a few times. The V gene is TRBV7-2, the J gene TRBJ2-7; D could derive from TRBD1 or TRBD2 (5 bases each). The germline CDR1 and CDR2 sequences are SGHTA and FQGNSA. The V gene lost 5 bases and the J gene lost 0 bases, with 20 bases spanning the gap. The CDR3 loop spans 17 amino acids. The CDR3 nucleotides are TGTGCCAGCAGCCCACCAAACCCCGGGACGGACTCCTACGAGCAGTACTTC. This codes for CASSPPNPGTDSYEQYF.

The CDR3 DNA follows: TGCGCCAGCAGTGGACTAGCGGGGGGTGAGCAGTTCTTC. This codes for CASSGLAGGEQFF. The J gene is TRBJ2-1, the V gene TRBV10-1; 13 bases line up with TRBD2. CDR3 length: 13 residues. CDR1 and CDR2 from the germline V gene are WNHNN and SYGVQD (reference sequence). J gave up 9 bases and V 4 bases, and 0 bases lay outside the gene matches.

There are a few counts of this clone. The genes are TRBV19 and TRBJ2-1; D remains ambiguous. With 3 bases removed from V and 5 bases from J, the gap between germline ends came to 8 bases. The length of the CDR3 is 13 residues. Germline V CDR1 and CDR2: LNHDA, SQIVND (reference sequence). The CDR3 bases are TGTGCCAGTAGTATTTCCCTGAACAATGAGCAGTTCTTC. Its protein is CASSISLNNEQFF.

J is TRBJ2-7 and V is TRBV7-3, with D hard to call. Trimming pared 3 bases from V and 0 bases from J, leaving 9 bases between. The CDR3 extends over 14 amino acids. Germline V lookup: CDR1 SGHTA, CDR2 FQGTGA. CDR3 loop: CASSLDPSSYEQYF. As DNA, the CDR3 is TGTGCCAGCAGCTTGGATCCGAGCTCCTACGAGCAGTACTTC.

V gene TRBV30 combines with J gene TRBJ1-6; no clear D. Trimming pared 1 base from V and 10 bases from J, leaving 11 bases between. Germline CDR1 is GTSNPN and CDR2 is SVGIG (reference sequence). The CDR3 has 13 amino acids. The CDR3 nucleotides are TGTGCCTGGAGTGCCGAGGTGGGATCACCCCTCCACTTT. Amino acid sequence: CAWSAEVGSPLHF. Drawing the rest from reference TRBV30 and TRBJ1-6, the complete variable domain is SQTIHQWPATLVQPVGSPLSLECTVEGTSNPNLYWYRQAAGRGLQLLFYSVGIGQISSEVPQNLSASRPQDRQFILSSKKLLLSDSGFYLCAWSAEVGSPLHFGNGTRLTVT.

V and J are TRBV28 and TRBJ1-6, with no clear D. With 5 bases removed from V and 13 bases from J, the gap between germline ends came to 15 bases. CDR1 MDHEN and CDR2 SYDVKM come from the germline V gene. CDR3 length: 13 residues. Here the CDR3 DNA reads TGTGCCAGCAGTGGATGGGAGGGTCATCCCCTCCACTTT. Protein: CASSGWEGHPLHF.

The chain combines TRBV9 with TRBJ2-2, with 9 bases fitting TRBD2. V lost 4 bases and J lost 1; bases outside the gene matches: 14. Germline lookup yields CDR1 SGDLS and CDR2 YYNGEE. The CDR3 contains 19 residues. The CDR3 DNA reads as TGTGCCAGCAGCATTAACGGGGTAGCGGGGGTTCTGAACACCGGGGAGCTGTTTTTT. As protein: CASSINGVAGVLNTGELFF.

This clone was counted between two and nine times. The gene calls are TRBV16 and TRBJ2-1; TRBD2 agrees at 9 bases. V lost 4 bases and J lost 13; bases outside the gene matches: 8. The CDR3 consists of 13 residues. Germline lookup yields CDR1 KGHSY and CDR2 FQNENV. The CDR3 region is CASSLLFSGGQFF. DNA of the CDR3: TGTGCCAGCAGCCTTTTATTTAGCGGGGGACAGTTCTTC.

The chain uses TRBV29-1 and TRBJ2-5, with 9 bases lining up with TRBD2. The germline CDR1 and CDR2 sequences are SQVTM and ANQGSEA. The CDR3 has 12 amino acids. V dropped 6 bases and J dropped 5; count of bases not matched to a gene: 4. This CDR3 is CSVRTSEETQYF. CDR3 nucleotide sequence: TGCAGCGTACGGACTAGCGAGGAGACCCAGTACTTC.

This clone was seen more than once but under ten times. The gene calls are TRBV29-1 and TRBJ2-7; possibly TRBD1 for D (6 bases). Germline V gene sequence: CDR1 SQVTM, CDR2 ANQGSEA. With 4 bases removed from V and 6 bases from J, the gap between germline ends came to 13 bases. This CDR3 contains 12 residues. CDR3 DNA: TGCAGCGTTGCAGGGGTCGGCGGCGAGCAGTACTTC. Amino acid sequence: CSVAGVGGEQYF.

The V and J genes are TRBV10-3 and TRBJ1-6; D is uncertain. Germline V gene sequence: CDR1 ENHRY, CDR2 SYGVKD. Trimming took off 2 bases at V and 0 bases at J, with 8 bases between the two ends. The CDR3 has 16 amino acids. In DNA form, the CDR3 reads TGTGCCATCAGTGAGGGCAGCAGCTCCTATAATTCACCCCTCCACTTT. It yields the protein CAISEGSSSYNSPLHF.

This clone was observed a handful of times. This rearrangement joins TRBV7-2 to TRBJ2-1, with a weak D call TRBD2 (5 bases). Trimming took off 5 bases at V and 8 bases at J, with 16 bases between the two ends. The V gene's germline CDR1 is SGHTA and CDR2 FQGNSA. The CDR3 loop spans 14 amino acids. Here the CDR3 DNA reads TGTGCCAGCAGCCCTGGTAGGGAGTCGGATGAGCAGTTCTTC. Encoded protein: CASSPGRESDEQFF.

This clone was found a few times. The chain combines TRBV19 with TRBJ1-1; D perhaps matches TRBD1 (5 bases). The CDR3 loop spans 13 amino acids. V gave up 5 bases and J gave up 7 bases, with 14 bases separating them. Germline values: CDR1 LNHDA, CDR2 SQIVND (reference sequence). CDR3 region: CASSFPGRGEAFF. CDR3 coding DNA: TGTGCCAGTAGTTTCCCGGGGCGAGGTGAAGCTTTCTTT. Supplemented by reference TRBV19 and TRBJ1-1, the full variable domain reads DGGITQSPKYLFRKEGQNVTLSCEQNLNHDAMYWYRQDPGQGLRLIYYSQIVNDFQKGDIAEGYSVSREKKESFPLTVTSAQKNPTAFYLCASSFPGRGEAFFGQGTRLTVV.

The V call is TRBV7-2, the J call TRBJ1-5; TRBD1 is a possible D gene (5 bases). The CDR3 length is 14 residues. Germline V gene sequence: CDR1 SGHTA, CDR2 FQGNSA. V lost 6 bases, J lost 0 bases, and 9 bases lay in between. CDR3 in amino acids: CASRLTGSNQPQHF. The CDR3 DNA is TGTGCCAGCAGGCTTACAGGTAGCAATCAGCCCCAGCATTTT.

This chain connects TRBV29-1 to TRBJ2-5; 7 bases map to TRBD1. This CDR3 spans 13 amino acids. V dropped 6 bases and J dropped 0; count of bases not matched to a gene: 4. Germline V gene sequence: CDR1 SQVTM, CDR2 ANQGSEA. This CDR3 reads CSVQQGYQETQYF. DNA of the CDR3: TGCAGCGTCCAACAGGGGTACCAAGAGACCCAGTACTTC.

The chain uses TRBV7-2 and TRBJ1-2, with no clear D. The V gene's germline CDR1 is SGHTA and CDR2 FQGNSA. The CDR3 length is 13 residues. V lost 1 base to trimming and J lost 8 bases, with 11 bases between them. The CDR3 DNA reads as TGTGCCAGCAGCTTAGTGGAAGTTGAAGGCTACACCTTC. Translating it yields CASSLVEVEGYTF.

The gene calls are TRBV27 and TRBJ2-1; D possibly uses TRBD1 or TRBD2 (5 bases each). The V and J ends lost 7 bases and 0 bases respectively, with 19 bases between them. The germline CDR1 and CDR2 sequences are MNHEY and SMNVEV (reference sequence). This CDR3 spans 17 amino acids. The CDR3 nucleotides are TGTGCCAGCACCCTCCTATCCGGGACCGGCTCCTACAATGAGCAGTTCTTC. It specifies CASTLLSGTGSYNEQFF.

In this sample, this clone turned up a few times. The genes are TRBV5-1 and TRBJ2-7; 10 bases align to TRBD1. The CDR3 length is 14 residues. V was pared by 5 bases and J by 5 bases, with 7 bases of the junction left unmatched. From germline, CDR1 is SGHRS and CDR2 YFSETQ. Here the CDR3 reads CASSRQGAVNEQYF. As DNA, the CDR3 is TGCGCCAGCAGTAGACAGGGGGCCGTCAACGAGCAGTACTTC. The complete variable domain, with remaining parts taken from reference TRBV5-1 and TRBJ2-7, reads KAGVTQTPRYLIKTRGQQVTLSCSPISGHRSVSWYQQTPGQGLQFLFEYFSETQRNKGNFPGRFSGRQFSNSRSEMNVSTLELGDSALYLCASSRQGAVNEQYFGPGTRLTVT.